The rows below give T cell receptor beta chains drawn from one sample of a study of T cells expressing NK-cell markers. TCRdb re-called the 5' RACE reads and catalogs CDR3 proteins one per entry, DNA excluded. Here the sample table reports hundreds of thousands of distinct CDR3 sequences. Material: blood T cells: a sorted CD56 or NKG2C T cell subset, CD4+ or CD8+ T cells, or bulk PBMC T cells (not recorded which). Receptors were obtained from a man aged 18 to 69 in good health. Both conserved end residues are part of each CDR3. Fields, in order: J gene, V gene, CDR3 protein.

J: TRBJ2-7
V: TRBV5-1
CDR3: CASSLGSSVGFYEQYF

J: TRBJ1-2
V: TRBV7-9
CDR3: CASSLSSTGRAYGYTF

J: TRBJ2-3
V: TRBV11-1
CDR3: CASSLPTSSSTDTQYF

J: TRBJ2-5
V: TRBV7-2
CDR3: CASSSYRGLETQYF

J: TRBJ2-5
V: TRBV2
CDR3: CASSSIRGLQETQYF

J: TRBJ2-1
V: TRBV12-3/TRBV12-4
CDR3: CASSSAWTGGDEQFF

J: TRBJ2-3
V: TRBV11-3
CDR3: CASSLGAGRAADTQYF

J: TRBJ2-5
V: TRBV19
CDR3: CASRRDRWTQETQYF

J: TRBJ2-1
V: TRBV5-6
CDR3: CASSLVFPTRAKNEQFF

J: TRBJ2-3
V: TRBV5-1
CDR3: CASRLADYTDTQYF

J: TRBJ2-5
V: TRBV5-1
CDR3: CASSLEFVDSQETQYF

J: TRBJ1-2
V: TRBV18
CDR3: CASSPTGDNYGYTF

J: TRBJ2-2
V: TRBV9
CDR3: CASSTGYPGELFF

J: TRBJ1-3
V: TRBV10-3
CDR3: CAISESRPSDGNTIYF

J: TRBJ1-2
V: TRBV5-1
CDR3: CASSPGGQGANYGYTF

J: TRBJ2-5
V: TRBV11-2
CDR3: CASSEGDRVGETQYF

J: TRBJ1-2
V: TRBV10-3
CDR3: CAMRRRNYGYTF

J: TRBJ2-7
V: TRBV6-5
CDR3: CASTSANSYEQYF

J: TRBJ2-7
V: TRBV12-3/TRBV12-4
CDR3: CASSSLGGGPPYF

J: TRBJ2-3
V: TRBV9
CDR3: CASSPGLAGGSSSTDTQYF

J: TRBJ1-6
V: TRBV6-1
CDR3: CASSKDRGSTYNSPLHF